This T cell receptor beta chain is drawn from a study of primary melanoma T cells and metastatic recurrence. Findings and limits, study-wide: Independent of thickness, ulceration, mitotic rate and age, T-cell fraction reportedly predicted outcome. Combined with tumor thickness, T-cell fraction reportedly beat other histopathological additions. Suggested, not shown: primary melanomas can contain effective antitumor T cells.

Repertoires were generated with immunoSEQ multiplex PCR, while TCRdb's copy carries only in-frame clones and drops some. The sample lists approximately 210 clones, around 83% occurring once. Each patient's primary melanoma had been removed surgically, with risk of metastatic recurrence. Concerning this clone: Its antigen is currently unknown.

The V gene's germline CDR1 is KGHSH and CDR2 LQKENI. CDR3 length: 15 amino acids. The germline V and J ends were trimmed by 3 bases and 1 base, with 12 bases remaining between them. The chain uses TRBV18 and TRBJ1-1; tentative D call: TRBD1 (6 bases). Source material: melanoma tumor tissue. The sequence came from a human donor with melanoma. The CDR3 loop reads CASSPKVGGNTEAFF. The CDR3 DNA reads as TGTGCCAGCTCACCGAAAGTAGGGGGGAACACTGAAGCTTTCTTT.